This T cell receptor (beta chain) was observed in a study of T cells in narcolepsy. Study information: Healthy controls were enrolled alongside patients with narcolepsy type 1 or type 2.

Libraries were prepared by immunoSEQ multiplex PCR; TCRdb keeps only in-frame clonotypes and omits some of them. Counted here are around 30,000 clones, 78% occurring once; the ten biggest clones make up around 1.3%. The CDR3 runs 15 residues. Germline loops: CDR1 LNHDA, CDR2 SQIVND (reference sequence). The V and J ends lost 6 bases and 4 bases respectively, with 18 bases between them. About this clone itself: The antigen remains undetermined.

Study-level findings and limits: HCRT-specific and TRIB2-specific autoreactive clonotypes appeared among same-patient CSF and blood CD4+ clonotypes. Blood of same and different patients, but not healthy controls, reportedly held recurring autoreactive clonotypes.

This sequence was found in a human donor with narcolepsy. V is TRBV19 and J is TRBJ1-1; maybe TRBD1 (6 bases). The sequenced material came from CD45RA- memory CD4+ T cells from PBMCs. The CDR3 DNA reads TGTGCCAGTAGCCCTGACGCCAGGGGAGGCACTGAAGCTTTCTTT. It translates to CASSPDARGGTEAFF.